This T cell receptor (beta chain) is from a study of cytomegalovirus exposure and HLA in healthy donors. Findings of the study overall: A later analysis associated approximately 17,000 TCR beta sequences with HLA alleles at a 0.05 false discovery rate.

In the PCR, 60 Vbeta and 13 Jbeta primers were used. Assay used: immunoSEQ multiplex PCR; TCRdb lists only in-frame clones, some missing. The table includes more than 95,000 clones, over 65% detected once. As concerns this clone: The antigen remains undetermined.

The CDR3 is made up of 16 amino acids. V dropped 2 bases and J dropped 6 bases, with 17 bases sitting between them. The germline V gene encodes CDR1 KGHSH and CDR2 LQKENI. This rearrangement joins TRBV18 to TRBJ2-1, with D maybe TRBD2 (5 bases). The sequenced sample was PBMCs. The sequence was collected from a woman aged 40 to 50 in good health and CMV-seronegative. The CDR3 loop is CASSPDQRTPPNEQFF. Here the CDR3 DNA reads TGTGCCAGCTCACCAGATCAAAGGACTCCGCCCAATGAGCAGTTCTTC. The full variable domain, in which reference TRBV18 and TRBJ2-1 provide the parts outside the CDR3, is NAGVMQNPRHLVRRRGQEARLRCSPMKGHSHVYWYRQLPEEGLKFMVYLQKENIIDESGMPKERFSAEFPKEGPSILRIQQVVRGDSAAYFCASSPDQRTPPNEQFFGPGTRLTVL.